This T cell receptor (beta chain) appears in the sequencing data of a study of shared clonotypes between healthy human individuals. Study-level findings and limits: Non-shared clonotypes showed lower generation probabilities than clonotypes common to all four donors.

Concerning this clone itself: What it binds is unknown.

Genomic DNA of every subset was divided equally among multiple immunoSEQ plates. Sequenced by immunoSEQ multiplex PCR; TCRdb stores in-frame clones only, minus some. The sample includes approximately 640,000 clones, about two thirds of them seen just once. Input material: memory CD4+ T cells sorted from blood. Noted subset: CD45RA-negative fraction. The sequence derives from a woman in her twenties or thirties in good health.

Here the CDR3 reads CASSESLGREETQYF. CDR3 in DNA: TGTGCCAGCAGTGAATCACTGGGGCGTGAAGAGACCCAGTACTTC. The rearrangement links TRBV25-1 to TRBJ2-5; a weak D match, TRBD1 (5 bases). Germline CDR1 MGHDK, CDR2 SYGVNS. V lost 1 base to trimming and J lost 3 bases, with 12 bases between them. CDR3 length equals 15 residues. Supplemented by reference TRBV25-1 and TRBJ2-5, the full variable domain reads EADIYQTPRYLVIGTGKKITLECSQTMGHDKMYWYQQDPGMELHLIHYSYGVNSTEKGDLSSESTVSRIRTEHFPLTLESARPSHTSQYLCASSESLGREETQYFGPGTRLLVL.